A single TCR beta chain is shown here with its context. Its antigen is as yet unknown. The data were obtained in a study of cytomegalovirus exposure and HLA in healthy donors. Study results and caveats: More clonal expansion characterized HLA-associated TCR beta chains than equally common others in a later analysis.

The CDR3 loop spans 13 amino acids. The germline CDR1 and CDR2 sequences are SGHTA and FQGNSA. The donors were healthy bone marrow donors. PCR was performed using 60 Vbeta and 13 Jbeta primers. TCRdb's table, derived via immunoSEQ multiplex PCR, lists solely in-frame clones and lacks some. The data hold 100,000 to 150,000 clones, with around four fifths observed a single time. The V gene is TRBV7-2, the J gene TRBJ2-5, with D perhaps TRBD2 (6 bases). TRBJ2-7 matches the DNA end more closely, so the J call is doubtful. This clonotype was sampled from a male donor in good health and CMV-seropositive. Sequencing used PBMCs. The CDR3 nucleotides are TGTGCCAGCACTGGGGAGGCCTCCTACGAGCAGTACTTC. Its translation is CASTGEASYEQYF.